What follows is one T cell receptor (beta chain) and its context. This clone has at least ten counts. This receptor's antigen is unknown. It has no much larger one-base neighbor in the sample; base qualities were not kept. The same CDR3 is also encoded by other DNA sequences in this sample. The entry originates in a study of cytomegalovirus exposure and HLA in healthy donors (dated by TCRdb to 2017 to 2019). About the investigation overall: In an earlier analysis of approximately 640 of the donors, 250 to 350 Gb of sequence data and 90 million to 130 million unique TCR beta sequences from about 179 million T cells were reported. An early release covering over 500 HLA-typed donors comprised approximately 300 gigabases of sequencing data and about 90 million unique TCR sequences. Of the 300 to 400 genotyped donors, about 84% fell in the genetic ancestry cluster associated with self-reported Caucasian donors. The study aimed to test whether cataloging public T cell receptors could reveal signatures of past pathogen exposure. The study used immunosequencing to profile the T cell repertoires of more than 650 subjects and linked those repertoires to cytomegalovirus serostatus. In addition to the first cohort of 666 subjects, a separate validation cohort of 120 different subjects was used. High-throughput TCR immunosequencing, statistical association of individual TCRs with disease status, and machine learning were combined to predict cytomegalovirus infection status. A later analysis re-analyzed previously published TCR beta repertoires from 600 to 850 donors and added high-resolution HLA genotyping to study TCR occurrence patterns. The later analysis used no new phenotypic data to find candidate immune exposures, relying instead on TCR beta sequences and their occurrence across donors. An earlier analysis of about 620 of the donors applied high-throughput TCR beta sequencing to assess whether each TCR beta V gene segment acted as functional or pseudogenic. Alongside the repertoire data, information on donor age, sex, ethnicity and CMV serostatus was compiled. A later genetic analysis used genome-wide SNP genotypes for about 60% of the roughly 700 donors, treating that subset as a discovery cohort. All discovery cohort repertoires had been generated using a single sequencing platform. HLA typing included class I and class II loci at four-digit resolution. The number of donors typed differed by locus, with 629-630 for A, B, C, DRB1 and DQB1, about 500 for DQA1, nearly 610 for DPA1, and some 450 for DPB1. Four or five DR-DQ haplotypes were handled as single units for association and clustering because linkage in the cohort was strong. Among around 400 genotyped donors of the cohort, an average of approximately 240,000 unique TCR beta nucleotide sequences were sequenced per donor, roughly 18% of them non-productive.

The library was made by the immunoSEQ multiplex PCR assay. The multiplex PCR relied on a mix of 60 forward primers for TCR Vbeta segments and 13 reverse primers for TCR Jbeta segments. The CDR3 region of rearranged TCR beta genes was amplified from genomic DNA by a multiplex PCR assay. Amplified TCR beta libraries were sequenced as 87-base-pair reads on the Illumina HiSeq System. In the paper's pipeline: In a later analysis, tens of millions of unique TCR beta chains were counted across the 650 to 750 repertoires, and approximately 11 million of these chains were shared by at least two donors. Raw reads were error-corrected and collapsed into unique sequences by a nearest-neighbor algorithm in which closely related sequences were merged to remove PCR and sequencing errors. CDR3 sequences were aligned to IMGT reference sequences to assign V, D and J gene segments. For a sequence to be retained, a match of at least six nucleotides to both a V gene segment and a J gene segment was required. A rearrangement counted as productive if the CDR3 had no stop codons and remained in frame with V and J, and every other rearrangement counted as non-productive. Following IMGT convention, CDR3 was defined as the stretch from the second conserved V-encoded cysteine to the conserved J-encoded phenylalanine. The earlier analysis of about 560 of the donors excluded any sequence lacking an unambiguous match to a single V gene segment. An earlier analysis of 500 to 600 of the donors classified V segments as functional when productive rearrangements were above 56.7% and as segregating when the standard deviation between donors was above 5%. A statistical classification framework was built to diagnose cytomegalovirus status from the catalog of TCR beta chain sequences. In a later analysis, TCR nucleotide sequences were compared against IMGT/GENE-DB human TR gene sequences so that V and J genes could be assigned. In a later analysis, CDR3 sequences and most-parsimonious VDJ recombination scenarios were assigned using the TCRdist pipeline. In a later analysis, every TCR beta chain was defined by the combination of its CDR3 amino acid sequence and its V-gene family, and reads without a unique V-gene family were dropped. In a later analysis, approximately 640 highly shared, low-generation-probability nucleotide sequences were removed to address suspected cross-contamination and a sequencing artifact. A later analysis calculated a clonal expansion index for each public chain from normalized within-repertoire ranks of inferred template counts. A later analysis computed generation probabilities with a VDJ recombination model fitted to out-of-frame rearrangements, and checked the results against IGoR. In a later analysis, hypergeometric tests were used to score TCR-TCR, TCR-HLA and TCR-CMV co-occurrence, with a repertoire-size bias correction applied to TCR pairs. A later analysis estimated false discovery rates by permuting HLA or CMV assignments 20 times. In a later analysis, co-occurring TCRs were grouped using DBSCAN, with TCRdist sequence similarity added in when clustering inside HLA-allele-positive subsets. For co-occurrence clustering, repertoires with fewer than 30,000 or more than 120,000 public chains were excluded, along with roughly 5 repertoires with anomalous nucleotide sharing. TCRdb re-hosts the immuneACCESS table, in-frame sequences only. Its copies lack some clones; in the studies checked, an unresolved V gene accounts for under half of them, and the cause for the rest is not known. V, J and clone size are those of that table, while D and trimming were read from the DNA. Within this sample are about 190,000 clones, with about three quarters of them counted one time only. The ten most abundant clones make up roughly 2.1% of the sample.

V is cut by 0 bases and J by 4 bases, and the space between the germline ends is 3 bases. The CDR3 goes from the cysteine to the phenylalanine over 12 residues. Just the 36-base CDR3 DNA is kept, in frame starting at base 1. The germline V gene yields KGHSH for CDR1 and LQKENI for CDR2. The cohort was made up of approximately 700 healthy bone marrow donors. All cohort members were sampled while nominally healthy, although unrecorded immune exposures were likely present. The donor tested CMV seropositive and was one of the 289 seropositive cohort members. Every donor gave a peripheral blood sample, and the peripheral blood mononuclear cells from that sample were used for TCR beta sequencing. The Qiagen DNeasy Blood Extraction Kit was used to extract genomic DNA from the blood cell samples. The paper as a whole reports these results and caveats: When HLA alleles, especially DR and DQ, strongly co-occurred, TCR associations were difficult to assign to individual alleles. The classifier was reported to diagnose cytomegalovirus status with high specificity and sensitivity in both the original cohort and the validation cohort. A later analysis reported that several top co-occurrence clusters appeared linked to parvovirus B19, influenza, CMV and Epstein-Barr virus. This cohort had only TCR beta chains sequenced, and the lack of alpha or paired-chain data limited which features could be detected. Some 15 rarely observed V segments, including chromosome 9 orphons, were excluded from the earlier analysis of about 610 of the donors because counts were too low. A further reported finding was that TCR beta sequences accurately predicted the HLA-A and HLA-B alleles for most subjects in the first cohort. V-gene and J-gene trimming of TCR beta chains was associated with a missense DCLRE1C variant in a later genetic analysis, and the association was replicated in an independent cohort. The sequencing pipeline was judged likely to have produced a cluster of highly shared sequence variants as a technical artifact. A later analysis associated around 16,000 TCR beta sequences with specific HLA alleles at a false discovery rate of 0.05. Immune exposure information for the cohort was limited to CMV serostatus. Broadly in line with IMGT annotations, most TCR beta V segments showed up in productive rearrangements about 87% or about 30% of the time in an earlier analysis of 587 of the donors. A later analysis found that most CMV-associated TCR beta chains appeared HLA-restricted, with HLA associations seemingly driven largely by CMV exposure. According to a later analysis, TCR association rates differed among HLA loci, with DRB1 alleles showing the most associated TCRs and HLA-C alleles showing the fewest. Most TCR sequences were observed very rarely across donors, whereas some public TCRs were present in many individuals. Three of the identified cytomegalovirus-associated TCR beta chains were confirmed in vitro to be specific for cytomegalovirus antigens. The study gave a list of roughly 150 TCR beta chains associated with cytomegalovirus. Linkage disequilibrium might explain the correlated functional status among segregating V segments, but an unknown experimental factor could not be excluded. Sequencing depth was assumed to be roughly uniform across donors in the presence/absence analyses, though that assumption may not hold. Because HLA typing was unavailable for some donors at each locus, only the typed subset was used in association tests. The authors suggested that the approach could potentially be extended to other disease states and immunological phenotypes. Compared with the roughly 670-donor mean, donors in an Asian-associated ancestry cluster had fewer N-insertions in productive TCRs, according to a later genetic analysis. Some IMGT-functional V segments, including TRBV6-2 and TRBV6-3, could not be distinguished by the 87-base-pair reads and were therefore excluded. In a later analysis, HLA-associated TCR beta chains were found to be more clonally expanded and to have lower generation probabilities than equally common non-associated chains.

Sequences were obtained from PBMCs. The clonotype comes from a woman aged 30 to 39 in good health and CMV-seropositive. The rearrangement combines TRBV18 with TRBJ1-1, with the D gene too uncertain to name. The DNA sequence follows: TGTGCCAGCTCACCACCCGGCACTGAAGCTTTCTTT. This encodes CASSPPGTEAFF.